The T cell receptor (beta chain) described here comes from a study of blood T cell repertoires in COVID-19. Sequencing used immunoSEQ multiplex PCR; TCRdb keeps in-frame clones, though not all of them. The repertoire holds roughly 290,000 clones, with 75% to 90% as singletons. The CDR3 extends over 12 amino acids. Germline lookup yields CDR1 SGHDT and CDR2 YYEEEE. Trimming took 1 base from V and 14 from J; bases not matched to a gene: 6. The TCR originated in a woman aged 30 to 39 who had recovered from COVID-19. Sequencing input: peripheral blood. The chain combines TRBV5-6 with TRBJ2-3, with 8 bases matching TRBD1. The CDR3 region is CASSLQAGGVYF. In DNA form, the CDR3 reads TGTGCCAGCAGCTTGCAGGCAGGGGGCGTGTATTTT.